Following are 28 T cell receptor beta chains from one sample sequenced in a study of blood T cell repertoires in COVID-19. Method: immunoSEQ multiplex PCR; TCRdb's copy keeps in-frame clones and lacks some. The sample has some 100,000 clones, about nine tenths seen once. What was sequenced was peripheral blood. These receptor sequences come from a man aged 50-60 years with acute or convalescent COVID-19.

The rearrangement joins TRBV19 to TRBJ1-5, with 7 bases aligning to TRBD1. V trimming: 5 bases; J trimming: 0 bases; junction bases outside the gene matches: 7. The V gene's germline CDR1 is LNHDA and CDR2 SQIVND (reference sequence). The CDR3 length is 16 residues. The DNA for the CDR3 is TGTGCCAGTAGTTCACCTTACAGGGGTAGCAATCAGCCCCAGCATTTT. Its protein is CASSSPYRGSNQPQHF.

The J gene is TRBJ2-5, the V gene TRBV29-1; possibly TRBD1 for D (5 bases). The CDR3 is made up of 13 amino acids. CDR1 is SQVTM, CDR2 ANQGSEA, per germline. Trimming removed 8 bases at V and 5 bases at J, with 18 bases between. CDR3 region: CSSRSGSAETQYF. The CDR3 DNA sequence: TGCAGCTCAAGGTCAGGGTCGGCGGAGACCCAGTACTTC. The variable domain in full, with the rest retrieved from reference TRBV29-1 and TRBJ2-5, is SAVISQKPSRDICQRGTSLTIQCQVDSQVTMMFWYRQQPGQSLTLIATANQGSEATYESGFVIDKFPISRPNLTFSTLTVSNMSPEDSSIYLCSSRSGSAETQYFGPGTRLLVL.

This clone was recorded only once. The gene calls are TRBV6-5 and TRBJ1-1; D unclear. V lost 6 bases and J 9 bases, leaving 14 bases between the germline ends. CDR1 and CDR2 (germline): MNHEY, SVGAGI. The CDR3 loop spans 12 amino acids. The CDR3 nucleotides are TGTGCCAGCAGCCCCCACGGGAGGCAAGCTTTCTTT. Protein sequence: CASSPHGRQAFF.

This clone was seen a handful of times. The chain recombines TRBV6-5 with TRBJ2-3, with TRBD2 matching over 8 bases. The CDR3 loop spans 14 amino acids. Germline V CDR1 and CDR2: MNHEY, SVGAGI. J gave up 6 bases and V 8 bases, and 10 bases lay outside the gene matches. CDR3 loop: CASAGLALGDTQYF. The CDR3 nucleotides read TGTGCCAGCGCCGGACTAGCCTTGGGGGATACGCAGTATTTT.

CDR3 region: CAISTDLYGYTF. Here the CDR3 DNA reads TGTGCCATTTCGACAGACCTCTATGGCTACACCTTC. The chain joins TRBV25-1 to TRBJ1-2, with D perhaps matching TRBD1 (5 bases). The CDR3 runs 12 residues. The germline V and J ends were trimmed by 10 bases and 4 bases, with 13 bases remaining between them. CDR1 and CDR2 (germline): MGHDK, SYGVNS.

The chain links TRBV5-4 to TRBJ2-7, with TRBD1 identical over 8 bases. Trimming cost V 4 bases and J 0 bases; bases outside gene matches: 9. CDR3 length: 16 amino acids. Per the germline V gene, CDR1 is SGHNT and CDR2 is YYREEE (reference sequence). CDR3 sequence (DNA): TGTGCCAGCAGCCCGGCTAGACAGGGGAGCTCCTACGAGCAGTACTTC. Amino acid sequence: CASSPARQGSSYEQYF.

CDR3 region: CASSPRSGGLTGELFF. The DNA for the CDR3 is TGTGCCAGCAGCCCCAGGAGCGGGGGCCTGACCGGGGAGCTGTTTTTT. The rearrangement links TRBV7-6 to TRBJ2-2; TRBD2 matches 8 bases. Germline lookup yields CDR1 SGHVS and CDR2 FNYEAQ. The CDR3 is 16 amino acids. Losses at the gene ends were 5 bases for V and 5 bases for J; bases not matched to a gene: 10. Full variable domain (rest looked up from reference TRBV7-6 and TRBJ2-2): GAGVSQSPRYKVTKRGQDVALRCDPISGHVSLYWYRQALGQGPEFLTYFNYEAQQDKSGLPNDRFSAERPEGSISTLTIQRTEQRDSAMYRCASSPRSGGLTGELFFGEGSRLTVL.

The rearrangement uses TRBV30 and TRBJ2-1; D might be TRBD2 (5 bases). This CDR3 is built from 15 residues. From germline, CDR1 is GTSNPN and CDR2 SVGIG (reference sequence). V was pared by 0 bases and J by 7 bases, with 16 bases between. CDR3 nucleotide sequence: TGTGCCTGGAGTGTCGGGATGGGGTCCCCAAATGAGCAGTTCTTC. This translates into CAWSVGMGSPNEQFF.

The chain recombines TRBV6-1 with TRBJ1-3; D not resolved. V lost 3 bases to trimming and J lost 3 bases, with 9 bases between them. This CDR3 is 14 amino acids long. Germline V gene data show CDR1 as MNHNS and CDR2 as SASEGT. For the CDR3, the DNA is TGTGCCAGCAGTGAGGAGGGTTATGGAAACACCATATATTTT. Protein sequence: CASSEEGYGNTIYF.

V gene TRBV11-2 combines with J gene TRBJ2-1; 11 bases fit TRBD2. V gave up 1 base and J gave up 11 bases; unmatched junction bases: 7. CDR3 length: 15 amino acids. From germline, CDR1 is SGHAT and CDR2 FQNNGV. The CDR3 bases are TGTGCCAGCAGCTTAGTATCTAGCGGGGGGCCTCAGCAGTTCTTC. The encoded protein is CASSLVSSGGPQQFF.

The rearrangement uses TRBV19 and TRBJ1-2; 7 positions agree with TRBD1. Germline assignment: CDR1 LNHDA and CDR2 SQIVND (reference sequence). The V and J ends lost 6 bases and 3 bases, in that order; junction bases with no gene match: 4. This CDR3 region has 13 residues. CDR3 bases: TGTGCCAGTAGCGACACAGGGGACTATGGCTACACCTTC. Translating gives CASSDTGDYGYTF.

This chain joins TRBV2 and TRBJ1-2; 8 nucleotides line up with TRBD1. J was trimmed by 1 base and V by 5 bases; bases with no gene match: 6. The CDR3 extends over 15 amino acids. CDR1 SNHLY and CDR2 FYNNEI come from the germline V gene. CDR3 sequence: CASSFGTGGNYGYTF. As DNA, the CDR3 is TGTGCCAGCAGTTTTGGGACAGGAGGTAACTATGGCTACACCTTC.

V and J are TRBV11-2 and TRBJ1-2, with D maybe TRBD1 (5 bases). Germline CDR1 SGHAT, CDR2 FQNNGV. With 4 bases removed from V and 6 bases from J, the gap between germline ends came to 12 bases. This CDR3 is built from 13 residues. This chain's CDR3 is CASSYQRGDGYTF. The CDR3 nucleotides are TGTGCCAGCAGCTACCAACGGGGGGATGGCTACACCTTC.

The genes are TRBV6-2 or TRBV6-3 and TRBJ2-7, with 7 positions matching TRBD2. The CDR3 has 15 amino acids. Germline loops: CDR1 MNHEY, CDR2 SVGEGT. The J segment lost 3 bases and the V segment lost 6 bases, leaving 11 bases of the junction unmatched. The CDR3 sequence: CASSTAGGLLYEQYF. The CDR3 coding sequence is TGTGCCAGCAGCACCGCCGGGGGACTACTCTACGAGCAGTACTTC.

The chain links TRBV27 to TRBJ1-1; TRBD1 aligns across 9 bases. CDR3 length: 20 residues. After removal of 1 base from V and 3 bases from J, the junction contained 18 bases not matched to a gene. Per the germline V gene, CDR1 is MNHEY and CDR2 is SMNVEV (reference sequence). CDR3 in amino acids: CASSLFGTGSRWGSDTEAFF. The CDR3 region has the DNA TGTGCCAGCAGTTTATTTGGGACAGGGTCCCGGTGGGGTTCGGACACTGAAGCTTTCTTT.

The rearrangement links TRBV29-1 to TRBJ2-5, with TRBD1 matching 7 bases. The CDR3 has 12 amino acids. The germline V gene encodes CDR1 SQVTM and CDR2 ANQGSEA. V lost 5 bases and J lost 4; bases outside the gene matches: 4. The CDR3 DNA reads TGCAGCGTTTCTCGGGACAGAGAGACCCAGTACTTC. It translates to CSVSRDRETQYF.

The chain recombines TRBV11-3 with TRBJ1-1; perhaps TRBD1 as D (6 bases). Between the trimmed V and J ends, which lost 5 bases and 0 bases, there was a span of 13 bases. The CDR3 length is 15 residues. Germline-derived CDR1 and CDR2 are SGHNT and YENEEA. Here the CDR3 DNA reads TGTGCCAGCAGCGCCCGGGACAAAATGAACACTGAAGCTTTCTTT. This translates into CASSARDKMNTEAFF. Full variable domain (rest looked up from reference TRBV11-3 and TRBJ1-1): EAGVVQSPRYKIIEKKQPVAFWCNPISGHNTLYWYLQNLGQGPELLIRYENEEAVDDSQLPKDRFSAERLKGVDSTLKIQPAELGDSAVYLCASSARDKMNTEAFFGQGTRLTVV.

The V gene is TRBV2, the J gene TRBJ2-3; 9 bases match TRBD2. Germline values: CDR1 SNHLY, CDR2 FYNNEI. V lost 3 bases, J lost 0 bases, and 4 bases stayed unmatched. The CDR3 extends over 16 amino acids. The CDR3: CASSEASGASTDTQYF. CDR3 nucleotide sequence: TGTGCCAGCAGTGAGGCTAGCGGGGCTAGCACAGATACGCAGTATTTT.

V is TRBV19 and J is TRBJ1-4; the D is unclear. CDR1 is LNHDA and CDR2 is SQIVND in the germline V gene (reference sequence). V gave up 5 bases and J gave up 7 bases, with 23 bases separating them. The CDR3 is 17 amino acids. The CDR3 sequence: CASSLGFQVPSGEKLFF. CDR3 in DNA: TGTGCCAGTAGTTTAGGGTTCCAGGTGCCCAGCGGTGAAAAACTGTTTTTT.

The chain couples TRBV6-2 or TRBV6-3 to TRBJ1-2, with TRBD1 matching 7 bases. Germline V lookup: CDR1 MNHEY, CDR2 SVGEGT. The junction had 2 bases not matched to a gene; V was cut back by 4 bases and J by 3 bases. The CDR3 spans 13 residues. Written as DNA, the CDR3 is TGTGCCAGCAGTTTCGACAGGGACTATGGCTACACCTTC. Its protein product is CASSFDRDYGYTF.

The rearrangement joins TRBV18 to TRBJ1-2, with 8 bases aligning to TRBD1. Germline V CDR1 and CDR2: KGHSH, LQKENI. This CDR3 has 12 residues. The V segment lost 6 bases and the J segment 5 bases; nucleotides outside the gene matches: 2. The CDR3 DNA follows: TGTGCCAGCTCGAGACAGGGGTATGGCTACACCTTC. Protein: CASSRQGYGYTF. Variable domain in full (rest from reference TRBV18 and TRBJ1-2): NAGVMQNPRHLVRRRGQEARLRCSPMKGHSHVYWYRQLPEEGLKFMVYLQKENIIDESGMPKERFSAEFPKEGPSILRIQQVVRGDSAAYFCASSRQGYGYTFGSGTRLTVV.

There are a few counts of this clone. The chain uses TRBV5-8 and TRBJ1-4; D gene uncertain. CDR3 length: 10 residues. The germline gives CDR1 SGHTS, CDR2 YDEGEE. The ends were cut back, 6 bases at V and 7 bases at J, with 4 bases in the middle. CDR3 in amino acids: CASTREKLFF. The CDR3 nucleotides are TGTGCCAGCACCCGTGAAAAACTGTTTTTT.

The V gene is TRBV6-1, the J gene TRBJ1-2; 8 bases agree with TRBD1. V was clipped by 3 bases and J by 2 bases; unmatched bases: 8. The CDR3 is 16 amino acids. CDR1 and CDR2 (germline): MNHNS, SASEGT. The CDR3 DNA reads as TGTGCCAGCAGTGAGATCAGGGGGCGAGTGAACTATGGCTACACCTTC. It yields the protein CASSEIRGRVNYGYTF.

The chain employs TRBV30 and TRBJ2-2; D gene unclear. The germline gives CDR1 GTSNPN, CDR2 SVGIG (reference sequence). This CDR3 has 13 amino acids. Trimming shortened V by 1 base and J by 0 bases, and 3 bases separated the two germline ends. The CDR3 DNA reads TGTGCCTGGAGTGCAGCGAACACCGGGGAGCTGTTTTTT. Its translation is CAWSAANTGELFF.

The rearrangement uses TRBV29-1 and TRBJ2-1; possible D gene TRBD1, 6 bases. CDR1 SQVTM and CDR2 ANQGSEA come from the germline V gene. This CDR3 has 14 residues. With 4 bases removed from V and 7 bases from J, the gap between germline ends came to 17 bases. The CDR3: CSVVGAGVANEQFF. The CDR3 coding sequence is TGCAGCGTTGTAGGGGCAGGGGTTGCGAATGAGCAGTTCTTC.

The chain combines TRBV4-1 with TRBJ1-2; D gene uncertain. CDR1 is MGHRA and CDR2 is YSYEKL in the germline V gene. Trimming shortened V by 4 bases and J by 8 bases, and 17 bases separated the two germline ends. The CDR3 has 14 amino acids. In DNA, the CDR3 is TGCGCCAGCAGCCCAACCCAGTTGGGCCCAGGCTACACCTTC. It codes for CASSPTQLGPGYTF.

This rearrangement joins TRBV12-5 to TRBJ1-2; the D gene is possibly TRBD1 (6 bases). CDR1 LGHNT and CDR2 FRNRAP come from the germline V gene. CDR3 length equals 13 residues. V lost 5 bases and J 8 bases, leaving 15 bases between the germline ends. CDR3 protein: CASGNSQGDGYTF. CDR3 sequence (DNA): TGTGCTAGTGGTAACTCACAGGGTGACGGCTACACCTTC.

The chain links TRBV28 to TRBJ1-4, with 12 bases that match TRBD1. The germline gives CDR1 MDHEN, CDR2 SYDVKM. The CDR3 is 16 amino acids. V was clipped by 7 bases and J by 11 bases; unmatched bases: 14. The CDR3 is CASKPRDRGREGKLFF. The CDR3 nucleotides are TGTGCCAGCAAACCCCGGGACAGGGGGCGCGAGGGGAAACTGTTTTTT.